These 10 T cell receptor beta chains were all obtained from the same sample, sequenced in a study of cytomegalovirus exposure and HLA in healthy donors. PCR was performed using 60 Vbeta and 13 Jbeta primers. TCRdb's table, derived via immunoSEQ multiplex PCR, lists solely in-frame clones and lacks some. This table has around 170,000 clones, 76% appearing once. Sequenced: PBMCs. Receptors were obtained from a woman aged 25 to 39 in good health and CMV-seropositive.

The V call is TRBV13, the J call TRBJ1-1; D possibly corresponds to TRBD1 (5 bases). CDR1 PRHDT and CDR2 FYEKMQ come from the germline V gene (reference sequence). The CDR3 length is 16 residues. Trimming stripped 0 bases from V and 1 base from J, with 12 bases between. For the CDR3, the DNA is TGTGCCAGCAGCTTAGGGGGCAGGGTGGGGAACACTGAAGCTTTCTTT. This sequence encodes CASSLGGRVGNTEAFF.

CDR3 DNA sequence: TGTGCCAGCAGGAGCTCCTACAATGAGCAGTTCTTC. This sequence encodes CASRSSYNEQFF. J is TRBJ2-1 and V is TRBV9; D call uncertain. The CDR3 is 12 amino acids. The ends were cut back, 5 bases at V and 0 bases at J, with 3 bases in the middle. Germline lookup yields CDR1 SGDLS and CDR2 YYNGEE.

This chain connects TRBV29-1 to TRBJ2-5, with 9 positions matching TRBD1. Germline V gene data show CDR1 as SQVTM and CDR2 as ANQGSEA. CDR3 length: 14 amino acids. Unmatched junction bases numbered 15, after V lost 6 bases and J lost 10 bases. CDR3 nucleotides: TGCAGCGTAGTTACAGGGGGCGGACGGAATAACCAGTACTTC. This gives the protein CSVVTGGGRNNQYF.

The J gene is TRBJ2-2, the V gene TRBV27; 7 nucleotides match TRBD1. The length of the CDR3 is 15 residues. V gave up 3 bases and J gave up 6 bases; unmatched junction bases: 7. Per the germline V gene, CDR1 is MNHEY and CDR2 is SMNVEV (reference sequence). The CDR3 reads CASSLFRGTPGELFF. CDR3 nucleotide sequence: TGTGCCAGCAGTTTGTTCAGGGGGACCCCCGGGGAGCTGTTTTTT.

CDR3 loop: CASSYSGLPGDEQYF. In nucleotides, the CDR3 is TGTGCCAGCAGTTACTCGGGACTCCCGGGGGACGAGCAGTACTTC. The J gene is TRBJ2-7, the V gene TRBV6-6; D perhaps matches TRBD2 (6 bases). CDR1 is MNHNY, CDR2 SVGAGI, per germline (reference sequence). The CDR3 length is 15 residues. Trimming cost V 0 bases and J 5 bases, with 14 bases left between them.

This chain joins TRBV7-2 and TRBJ2-1; 7 positions match TRBD1. Germline-derived CDR1 and CDR2 are SGHTA and FQGNSA. Unmatched junction bases numbered 11, after V lost 5 bases and J lost 4 bases. This CDR3 has 16 residues. The CDR3 spells CASSSPEGAPYNEQFF. CDR3 nucleotides: TGTGCCAGCAGCAGCCCTGAGGGGGCCCCTTACAATGAGCAGTTCTTC.

This chain uses TRBV4-3 with TRBJ2-1, with 7 positions matching TRBD1. The J segment lost 9 bases and the V segment lost 1 base, leaving 3 bases of the junction unmatched. The CDR3 spans 13 residues. The germline gives CDR1 LGHNA, CDR2 YSLEER. The CDR3 coding sequence is TGCGCCAGCAGCCAAGGCAGGGGGATTGAGCAGTTCTTC. This gives the protein CASSQGRGIEQFF.

This clone has only a few counts. The chain employs TRBV30 and TRBJ1-6; D gene uncertain. Germline values: CDR1 GTSNPN, CDR2 SVGIG (reference sequence). The V end was cut by 1 base, the J end by 7 bases, with 8 bases between. This CDR3 is 13 amino acids long. CDR3 residues: CAWSAGYNSPLHF. The CDR3 region has the DNA TGTGCCTGGAGTGCAGGTTACAATTCACCCCTCCACTTT. Full variable domain (remainder filled in from reference TRBV30 and TRBJ1-6): SQTIHQWPATLVQPVGSPLSLECTVEGTSNPNLYWYRQAAGRGLQLLFYSVGIGQISSEVPQNLSASRPQDRQFILSSKKLLLSDSGFYLCAWSAGYNSPLHFGNGTRLTVT.

J is TRBJ2-7 and V is TRBV6-6; 7 positions agree with TRBD2. The germline gives CDR1 MNHNY, CDR2 SVGAGI (reference sequence). V shed 7 bases, J shed 2 bases, and the junction held 8 bases outside the gene matches. The CDR3 totals 14 residues. CDR3 DNA: TGTGCCAGCACTTGGGGGGGGGAAGCCTACGAGCAGTACTTC. Residues: CASTWGGEAYEQYF.

The genes are TRBV28 and TRBJ2-7; D perhaps matches TRBD1 (6 bases). V gave up 4 bases and J gave up 2 bases, with 15 bases separating them. From germline, CDR1 is MDHEN and CDR2 SYDVKM. The length of the CDR3 is 15 residues. For the CDR3, the DNA is TGTGCCAGCAGTTCTCCCGGGGCAGGGGCCTACGAGCAGTACTTC. Protein product: CASSSPGAGAYEQYF.